This record looks at one T cell receptor (beta chain) sequence and its context. The data were obtained in a study of blood T cell repertoires in COVID-19. Study overall: There were acute and convalescent COVID-19 samples, and they came from the United States, Italy and Spain.

The CDR3 runs to 19 residues. Losses at the gene ends were 6 bases for V and 0 bases for J; bases not matched to a gene: 16. CDR1 and CDR2 (germline): WSHSY, SAAADI. Assay used: immunoSEQ multiplex PCR; TCRdb lists only in-frame clones, some missing. The sample yields 200,000 to 300,000 clones, approximately 80% seen once. V gene TRBV10-2 combines with J gene TRBJ2-1; 8 positions agree with TRBD2. The sample consisted of peripheral blood. This TCR was recovered from a man aged 40-55 years who had recovered from COVID-19. In DNA form, the CDR3 reads TGCGCCAGCAGGATCGACCCCGGAGGGACTAGGGACTCCTACAATGAGCAGTTCTTC. It codes for CASRIDPGGTRDSYNEQFF.